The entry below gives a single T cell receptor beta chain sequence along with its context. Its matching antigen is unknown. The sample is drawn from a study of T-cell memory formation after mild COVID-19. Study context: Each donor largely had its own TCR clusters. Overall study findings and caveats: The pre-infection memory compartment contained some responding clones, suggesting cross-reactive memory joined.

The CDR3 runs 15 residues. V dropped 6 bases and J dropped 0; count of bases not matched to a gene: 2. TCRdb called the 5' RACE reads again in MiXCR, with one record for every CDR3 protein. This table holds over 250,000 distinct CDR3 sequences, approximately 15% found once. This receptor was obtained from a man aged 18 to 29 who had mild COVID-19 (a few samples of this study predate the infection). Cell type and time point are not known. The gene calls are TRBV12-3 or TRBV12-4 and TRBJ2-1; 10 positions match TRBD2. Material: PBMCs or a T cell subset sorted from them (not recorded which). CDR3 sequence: CASRLAGSSYNEQFF. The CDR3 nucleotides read TGTGCCAGCAGACTAGCGGGGAGCTCCTACAATGAGCAGTTCTTC.